The 10 T cell receptor beta chains reported below all come from one sample, sequenced in a study of shared clonotypes between healthy human individuals. Naive-designated CD8 cells lacked CD45RO, were positively enriched for CCR7, and omitted terminally differentiated effector memory CD45RA+ cells. Produced via immunoSEQ multiplex PCR; TCRdb's table is partial and in-frame only. The sample holds roughly 850,000 clones, 95% to 97% seen once. What was sequenced was naive CD8+ T cells sorted from blood. The receptors come from a man aged 25-45 years in good health.

This chain joins TRBV6-1 and TRBJ2-1; D not certain. The V end was cut by 1 base, the J end by 9 bases, with 13 bases between. The CDR3 length is 14 residues. In germline, CDR1 is MNHNS, CDR2 SASEGT. CDR3 sequence reads: CASSEVESGVEQFF. The DNA of the CDR3 is TGTGCCAGCAGTGAAGTTGAAAGTGGGGTTGAGCAGTTCTTC.

This chain links TRBV4-3 with TRBJ2-7; D is perhaps TRBD2 (6 bases). The germline V gene has CDR1 LGHNA and CDR2 YSLEER. The CDR3 is made up of 16 amino acids. V was shortened by 0 bases and J by 4 bases, with 16 bases between the two germline ends. CDR3 amino acids: CASSQDGAGLVYEQYF. CDR3 bases: TGCGCCAGCAGCCAAGACGGTGCGGGGCTAGTTTACGAGCAGTACTTC.

The chain joins TRBV7-9 to TRBJ2-5; D is undetermined. Between the trimmed V and J ends, which lost 4 bases and 2 bases, there was a span of 2 bases. This CDR3 contains 11 residues. The V gene's germline CDR1 is SEHNR and CDR2 FQNEAQ (reference sequence). The CDR3 bases are TGTGCCAGCAGCTGGCAAGAGACCCAGTACTTC. Translating gives CASSWQETQYF. The variable domain in full, with the rest retrieved from reference TRBV7-9 and TRBJ2-5, is DTGVSQNPRHKITKRGQNVTFRCDPISEHNRLYWYRQTLGQGPEFLTYFQNEAQLEKSRLLSDRFSAERPKGSFSTLEIQRTEQGDSAMYLCASSWQETQYFGPGTRLLVL.

The chain couples TRBV6-6 to TRBJ2-7, with TRBD2 identical over 11 bases. The CDR3 consists of 15 residues. V was pared by 6 bases and J by 6 bases, with 10 bases of the junction left unmatched. From germline, CDR1 is MNHNY and CDR2 SVGAGI (reference sequence). The CDR3 protein is CASRKKGLAVFEQYF. CDR3 coding DNA: TGTGCCAGCAGGAAGAAGGGACTAGCGGTTTTCGAGCAGTACTTC.

The chain employs TRBV2 and TRBJ2-7; D may correspond to TRBD1 or TRBD2 (5 bases each). Trimming took off 11 bases at V and 1 base at J, with 15 bases between the two ends. Germline V CDR1 and CDR2: SNHLY, FYNNEI. This CDR3 is built from 13 residues. CDR3 coding DNA: TGTGCCGGACGGGACCCGCGATCCTACGAGCAGTACTTC. This codes for CAGRDPRSYEQYF.

The V gene is TRBV18, the J gene TRBJ2-5, with D unclear. The CDR3 has 14 amino acids. Trimming pared 3 bases from V and 0 bases from J, leaving 8 bases between. Germline loops: CDR1 KGHSH, CDR2 LQKENI. CDR3 residues: CASSPEPYQETQYF. The CDR3 nucleotides are TGTGCCAGCTCACCGGAACCGTACCAAGAGACCCAGTACTTC.

The chain links TRBV29-1 to TRBJ2-1, with 9 bases that match TRBD1. The CDR3 loop spans 12 amino acids. From germline, CDR1 is SQVTM and CDR2 ANQGSEA. V shed 8 bases, J shed 6 bases, and the junction held 5 bases outside the gene matches. DNA of the CDR3: TGCAGCTCGGGACAGGGTGGCAATGAGCAGTTCTTC. Translation: CSSGQGGNEQFF.

The V gene is TRBV28, the J gene TRBJ2-6; no clear D. V lost 6 bases to trimming and J lost 4 bases, with 7 bases between them. This CDR3 contains 13 residues. Germline-derived CDR1 and CDR2 are MDHEN and SYDVKM. The CDR3 DNA follows: TGTGCCAGCAGCTCAATGGGGGCCAACGTCCTGACTTTC. It encodes CASSSMGANVLTF. The full variable domain, its missing parts supplied by reference TRBV28 and TRBJ2-6, is DVKVTQSSRYLVKRTGEKVFLECVQDMDHENMFWYRQDPGLGLRLIYFSYDVKMKEKGDIPEGYSVSREKKERFSLILESASTNQTSMYLCASSSMGANVLTFGAGSRLTVL.

V is TRBV4-3 and J is TRBJ2-5; TRBD1 agrees at 9 bases. After removal of 0 bases from V and 3 bases from J, the junction contained 5 bases not matched to a gene. The CDR3 is 16 amino acids. Germline V lookup: CDR1 LGHNA, CDR2 YSLEER. CDR3 in amino acids: CASSQDGTGTEETQYF. CDR3 coding DNA: TGCGCCAGCAGCCAAGACGGGACAGGGACCGAAGAGACCCAGTACTTC.

The chain combines TRBV23-1 with TRBJ2-7; weak D call: TRBD2 (6 bases). TRBV23-1 belongs to the ORF category, with a function that is uncertain. V shed 4 bases and J shed 0 bases, with 16 bases lying between them. The CDR3 has 16 amino acids. The CDR3 DNA follows: TGCGCCAGCAGTCGGGATTCCACTAGCAACTCCTACGAGCAGTACTTC. It specifies CASSRDSTSNSYEQYF.